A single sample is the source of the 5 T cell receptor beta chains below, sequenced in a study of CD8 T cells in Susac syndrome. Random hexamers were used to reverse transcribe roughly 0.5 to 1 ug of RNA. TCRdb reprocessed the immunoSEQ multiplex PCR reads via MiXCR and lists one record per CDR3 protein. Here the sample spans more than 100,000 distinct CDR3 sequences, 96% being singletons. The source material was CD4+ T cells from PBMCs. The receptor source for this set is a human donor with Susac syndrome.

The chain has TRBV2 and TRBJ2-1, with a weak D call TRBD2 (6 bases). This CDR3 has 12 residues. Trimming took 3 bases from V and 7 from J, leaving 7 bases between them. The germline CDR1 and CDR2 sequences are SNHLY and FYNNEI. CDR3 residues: CASSERGNEQFF. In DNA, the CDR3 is TGTGCCAGCAGTGAGCGGGGTAATGAGCAGTTCTTC.

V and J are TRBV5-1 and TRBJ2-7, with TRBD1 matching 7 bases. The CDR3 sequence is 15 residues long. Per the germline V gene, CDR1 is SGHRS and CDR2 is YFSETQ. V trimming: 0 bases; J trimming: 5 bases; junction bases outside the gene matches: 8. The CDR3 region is CASSLDGGQVNEQYF. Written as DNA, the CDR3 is TGCGCCAGCAGCTTGGATGGAGGACAGGTAAACGAGCAGTACTTC.

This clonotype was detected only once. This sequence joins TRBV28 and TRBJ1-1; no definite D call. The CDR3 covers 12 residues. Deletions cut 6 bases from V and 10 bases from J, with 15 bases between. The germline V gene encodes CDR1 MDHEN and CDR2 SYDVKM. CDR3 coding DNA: TGTGCCAGCAGCCTAGCCCGGGGAACAGCTTTCTTT. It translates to CASSLARGTAFF.

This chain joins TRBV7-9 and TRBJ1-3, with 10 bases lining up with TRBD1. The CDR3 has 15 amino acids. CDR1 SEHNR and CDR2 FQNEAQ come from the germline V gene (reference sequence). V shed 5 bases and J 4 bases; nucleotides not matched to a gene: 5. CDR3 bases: TGTGCCAGCAGCCTAGGGACAGGGGAAGGAAACACCATATATTTT. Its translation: CASSLGTGEGNTIYF.

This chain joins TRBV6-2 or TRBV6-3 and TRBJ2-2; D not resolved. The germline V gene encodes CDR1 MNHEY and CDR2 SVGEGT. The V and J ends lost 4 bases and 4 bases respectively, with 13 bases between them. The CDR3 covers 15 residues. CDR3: CASSSLSTVTGELFF. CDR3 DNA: TGTGCCAGCAGTTCCCTATCGACGGTCACCGGGGAGCTGTTTTTT.